These T cell receptor beta chains were read from a single sample in a study of blood T cell repertoires in COVID-19. Repertoires were generated with immunoSEQ multiplex PCR, while TCRdb's copy carries only in-frame clones and drops some. The sample shows 40,000 to 50,000 clones, more than 75% of them seen only once. The sequenced sample consisted of peripheral blood. These receptor sequences come from a woman in her sixties with acute or convalescent COVID-19. Both conserved end residues are part of each CDR3. D genes are given only for firm matches. Rows may omit the clone size; those that give it use once, few, many or a size class.

V gene: TRBV4-1; clone size: few; D gene: -; J gene: TRBJ2-7; CDR3 protein: CASSQPTGTLAYEQYF; CDR3 DNA: TGCGCCAGCAGCCAACCGACAGGGACTTTAGCATACGAGCAGTACTTC
V gene: TRBV7-3; clone size: -; D gene: TRBD2; J gene: TRBJ2-2; CDR3 protein: CASSLIGLAGLGPGELFF; CDR3 DNA: TGTGCCAGCAGCTTAATAGGTCTAGCGGGATTGGGCCCCGGGGAGCTGTTTTTT
V gene: TRBV4-1; clone size: -; D gene: -; J gene: TRBJ2-3; CDR3 protein: CASSQRFLWERRVTTQYF; CDR3 DNA: TGCGCCAGCAGCCAACGATTTTTGTGGGAGAGACGGGTTACTACGCAGTATTTT
V gene: TRBV6-5; clone size: -; D gene: -; J gene: TRBJ2-1; CDR3 protein: CASGPERQNEQFF; CDR3 DNA: TGTGCCAGCGGCCCGGAACGACAGAATGAGCAGTTCTTC
V gene: TRBV13; clone size: -; D gene: TRBD2; J gene: TRBJ2-3; CDR3 protein: CASSSKTGGDTQYF; CDR3 DNA: TGTGCCAGCAGCTCAAAGACCGGGGGGGATACGCAGTATTTT
V gene: TRBV2; clone size: few; D gene: TRBD1; J gene: TRBJ1-2; CDR3 protein: CASSEAGGTYLYGYTF; CDR3 DNA: TGTGCCAGCAGTGAGGCAGGGGGCACATACCTTTATGGCTACACCTTC
V gene: TRBV9; clone size: -; D gene: -; J gene: TRBJ1-2; CDR3 protein: CASSTLSDSNYGYTF; CDR3 DNA: TGTGCCAGCAGCACCCTCTCGGACAGCAACTATGGCTACACCTTC
V gene: TRBV5-4; clone size: once; D gene: -; J gene: TRBJ1-3; CDR3 protein: CASSLQGSGGNTIYF; CDR3 DNA: TGTGCCAGCAGCCTTCAGGGTTCAGGAGGAAACACCATATATTTT
V gene: TRBV5-1; clone size: -; D gene: -; J gene: TRBJ1-2; CDR3 protein: CASSLEVGDGYTF; CDR3 DNA: TGCGCCAGCAGCTTGGAGGTGGGCGACGGCTACACCTTC
V gene: TRBV30; clone size: -; D gene: -; J gene: TRBJ2-3; CDR3 protein: CAWRRLLGTDTQYF; CDR3 DNA: TGTGCCTGGAGGCGCTTGCTGGGCACAGATACGCAGTATTTT
V gene: TRBV30; clone size: -; D gene: TRBD2; J gene: TRBJ2-3; CDR3 protein: CAWTVGLAGARTDTQYF; CDR3 DNA: TGTGCCTGGACCGTGGGGCTAGCGGGAGCTCGCACAGATACGCAGTATTTT
V gene: TRBV30; clone size: -; D gene: -; J gene: TRBJ1-2; CDR3 protein: CAWWTPRYGYTF; CDR3 DNA: TGTGCCTGGTGGACTCCTCGTTATGGCTACACCTTC
V gene: TRBV19; clone size: -; D gene: TRBD2; J gene: TRBJ2-2; CDR3 protein: CASRVAGMNTGELFF; CDR3 DNA: TGTGCCAGTAGAGTAGCGGGTATGAACACCGGGGAGCTGTTTTTT
V gene: TRBV5-6; clone size: -; D gene: TRBD1; J gene: TRBJ1-4; CDR3 protein: CASSVTGSATNEKLFF; CDR3 DNA: TGTGCCAGCAGCGTGACAGGGTCTGCAACTAATGAAAAACTGTTTTTT
V gene: TRBV20-1; clone size: -; D gene: TRBD2; J gene: TRBJ2-1; CDR3 protein: CSASATGGAPPQFF; CDR3 DNA: TGCAGTGCTAGTGCAACGGGGGGGGCCCCCCCCCAGTTCTTC
V gene: TRBV10-3; clone size: -; D gene: TRBD1; J gene: TRBJ2-7; CDR3 protein: CAIRPGQGSYEQYF; CDR3 DNA: TGTGCCATCAGACCGGGACAGGGGTCCTACGAGCAGTACTTC
V gene: TRBV24-1; clone size: -; D gene: TRBD2; J gene: TRBJ2-1; CDR3 protein: CATSDRTSGSYNEQFF; CDR3 DNA: TGTGCCACCAGTGACCGCACTAGCGGTTCCTACAATGAGCAGTTCTTC
V gene: TRBV27; clone size: -; D gene: -; J gene: TRBJ2-6; CDR3 protein: CAARSRSGANVLTF; CDR3 DNA: TGTGCCGCGCGTTCCCGCTCTGGGGCCAACGTCCTGACTTTC
V gene: TRBV12-3/TRBV12-4; clone size: few; D gene: -; J gene: TRBJ2-7; CDR3 protein: CASSFSIVYEQYF; CDR3 DNA: TGTGCCAGCAGTTTTTCTATCGTCTACGAGCAGTACTTC
V gene: TRBV30; clone size: -; D gene: -; J gene: TRBJ1-2; CDR3 protein: CAWTLKLNYGYTF; CDR3 DNA: TGTGCCTGGACCTTAAAGCTGAACTATGGCTACACCTTC
V gene: TRBV5-6; clone size: -; D gene: -; J gene: TRBJ1-5; CDR3 protein: CASSRGGDLNQPQHF; CDR3 DNA: TGTGCCAGCAGCAGAGGAGGGGACCTCAATCAGCCCCAGCATTTT
V gene: TRBV7-9; clone size: -; D gene: -; J gene: TRBJ1-2; CDR3 protein: CASSFIESWGDEYGYTF; CDR3 DNA: TGTGCCAGCAGCTTCATAGAGTCTTGGGGAGATGAATATGGCTACACCTTC
V gene: TRBV6-2/TRBV6-3; clone size: -; D gene: TRBD1; J gene: TRBJ2-5; CDR3 protein: CASSSIYRGPQETQYF; CDR3 DNA: TGTGCCAGCAGCTCTATCTACAGGGGGCCTCAGGAGACCCAGTACTTC
V gene: TRBV5-4; clone size: once; D gene: -; J gene: TRBJ2-3; CDR3 protein: CASSFGLTDTQYF; CDR3 DNA: TGTGCCAGCAGCTTCGGGTTGACAGATACGCAGTATTTT
V gene: TRBV28; clone size: -; D gene: TRBD1; J gene: TRBJ2-2; CDR3 protein: CASRRTGTGELFF; CDR3 DNA: TGTGCCAGCAGAAGGACAGGGACCGGGGAGCTGTTTTTT
V gene: TRBV19; clone size: few; D gene: TRBD2; J gene: TRBJ2-3; CDR3 protein: CASKFSGSTDTQYF; CDR3 DNA: TGTGCCAGTAAGTTTAGCGGGAGCACAGATACGCAGTATTTT
V gene: TRBV6-1; clone size: -; D gene: -; J gene: TRBJ1-4; CDR3 protein: CASSEGRTPGQEKLFF; CDR3 DNA: TGTGCCAGCAGTGAAGGCAGGACCCCAGGGCAGGAAAAACTGTTTTTT
V gene: TRBV28; clone size: -; D gene: -; J gene: TRBJ1-6; CDR3 protein: CASSSQGFSYNSPLHF; CDR3 DNA: TGTGCCAGCAGTTCCCAGGGCTTCTCCTATAATTCACCCCTCCACTTT
V gene: TRBV30; clone size: -; D gene: TRBD1; J gene: TRBJ1-2; CDR3 protein: CAWRIGGQGYGYTF; CDR3 DNA: TGTGCCTGGAGGATTGGGGGACAGGGCTATGGCTACACCTTC
V gene: TRBV18; clone size: -; D gene: -; J gene: TRBJ1-1; CDR3 protein: CASSPTRSLNTEAFF; CDR3 DNA: TGTGCCAGCTCACCTACTAGAAGCTTGAACACTGAAGCTTTCTTT
V gene: TRBV18; clone size: -; D gene: -; J gene: TRBJ1-1; CDR3 protein: CASSPRTDVNTEAFF; CDR3 DNA: TGTGCCAGCTCACCACGTACAGACGTGAACACTGAAGCTTTCTTT
V gene: TRBV7-9; clone size: -; D gene: -; J gene: TRBJ2-1; CDR3 protein: CASSLLPGGGSANEQFF; CDR3 DNA: TGTGCCAGCAGCTTATTACCAGGTGGGGGGTCAGCGAATGAGCAGTTCTTC
V gene: TRBV5-1; clone size: -; D gene: -; J gene: TRBJ2-7; CDR3 protein: CASSDTQIGGGWRQYF; CDR3 DNA: TGCGCCAGCAGCGATACTCAGATTGGAGGAGGGTGGCGTCAGTACTTC
V gene: TRBV3-1/TRBV3-2; clone size: -; D gene: TRBD1; J gene: TRBJ2-2; CDR3 protein: CASSLRDRGSNRLPGELFF; CDR3 DNA: TGTGCCAGCAGCTTACGGGACAGGGGCAGTAATCGGCTCCCCGGGGAGCTGTTTTTT
V gene: TRBV9; clone size: -; D gene: -; J gene: TRBJ2-3; CDR3 protein: CASSGLPFSASSTDTQYF; CDR3 DNA: TGTGCCAGCAGCGGGTTGCCATTTAGCGCTTCTAGCACAGATACGCAGTATTTT
V gene: TRBV6-5; clone size: -; D gene: TRBD1; J gene: TRBJ2-5; CDR3 protein: CASSYAPGQGAKTQYF; CDR3 DNA: TGTGCCAGCAGTTACGCGCCCGGACAGGGGGCGAAGACCCAGTACTTC
V gene: TRBV18; clone size: -; D gene: -; J gene: TRBJ1-2; CDR3 protein: CASSQQDYGYTF; CDR3 DNA: TGTGCCAGCTCCCAACAGGACTATGGCTACACCTTC
V gene: TRBV6-1; clone size: -; D gene: -; J gene: TRBJ1-5; CDR3 protein: CASSEARQGRGPQHF; CDR3 DNA: TGTGCCAGCAGTGAAGCGCGGCAGGGGCGCGGGCCCCAGCATTTT
V gene: TRBV5-6; clone size: -; D gene: TRBD1; J gene: TRBJ2-7; CDR3 protein: CASSGPQGVTYEQYF; CDR3 DNA: TGTGCCAGCAGCGGCCCACAGGGGGTAACCTACGAGCAGTACTTC
V gene: TRBV2; clone size: -; D gene: TRBD2; J gene: TRBJ2-7; CDR3 protein: CASSHRTSGAISYEQYF; CDR3 DNA: TGTGCCAGCAGTCACCGGACTAGCGGGGCGATCTCCTACGAGCAGTACTTC
V gene: TRBV19; clone size: -; D gene: -; J gene: TRBJ1-1; CDR3 protein: CASRPGQRMNTEAFF; CDR3 DNA: TGTGCCAGTAGGCCCGGACAGAGGATGAACACTGAAGCTTTCTTT
V gene: TRBV7-8; clone size: -; D gene: -; J gene: TRBJ2-3; CDR3 protein: CASSSSRWDTQYF; CDR3 DNA: TGTGCCAGCAGCTCCTCCCGGTGGGATACGCAGTATTTT
V gene: TRBV7-9; clone size: -; D gene: -; J gene: TRBJ2-7; CDR3 protein: CASSPGRDTGFYEQYF; CDR3 DNA: TGTGCCAGCAGCCCCGGTCGGGACACGGGTTTTTACGAGCAGTACTTC
V gene: TRBV5-1; clone size: -; D gene: -; J gene: TRBJ2-4; CDR3 protein: CASSLRGLAKNIQYF; CDR3 DNA: TGCGCCAGCAGCCTCAGGGGTTTAGCCAAAAACATTCAGTACTTC
V gene: TRBV5-1; clone size: once; D gene: TRBD1; J gene: TRBJ2-3; CDR3 protein: CASSLEDRGTDTQYF; CDR3 DNA: TGCGCCAGCAGCTTGGAGGACAGGGGAACAGATACGCAGTATTTT
V gene: TRBV3-1/TRBV3-2; clone size: -; D gene: -; J gene: TRBJ1-6; CDR3 protein: CASSLDSGNSPLHF; CDR3 DNA: TGTGCCAGCAGCCTAGACAGCGGGAATTCACCCCTCCACTTT
V gene: TRBV7-8; clone size: -; D gene: TRBD2; J gene: TRBJ2-3; CDR3 protein: CASSLRLAGSTDTQYF; CDR3 DNA: TGTGCCAGCAGCCTCCGACTAGCGGGTAGCACAGATACGCAGTATTTT
V gene: TRBV28; clone size: -; D gene: -; J gene: TRBJ2-5; CDR3 protein: CASSPPLRQTQYF; CDR3 DNA: TGTGCCAGCAGCCCCCCTTTGCGTCAGACCCAGTACTTC